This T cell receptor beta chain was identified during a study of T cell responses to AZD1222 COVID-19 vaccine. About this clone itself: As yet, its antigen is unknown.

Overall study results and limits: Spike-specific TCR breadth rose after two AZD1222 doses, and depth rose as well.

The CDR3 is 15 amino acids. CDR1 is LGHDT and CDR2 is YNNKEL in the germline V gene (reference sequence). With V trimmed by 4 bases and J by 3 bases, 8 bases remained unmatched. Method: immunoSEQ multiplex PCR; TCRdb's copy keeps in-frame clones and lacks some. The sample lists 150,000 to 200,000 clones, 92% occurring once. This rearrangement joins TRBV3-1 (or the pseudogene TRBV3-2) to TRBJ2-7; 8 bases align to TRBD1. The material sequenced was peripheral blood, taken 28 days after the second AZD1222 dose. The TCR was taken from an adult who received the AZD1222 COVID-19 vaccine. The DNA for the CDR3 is TGTGCCAGCAGCCTCTCCGGGACAGGTTACTACGAGCAGTACTTC. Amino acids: CASSLSGTGYYEQYF.